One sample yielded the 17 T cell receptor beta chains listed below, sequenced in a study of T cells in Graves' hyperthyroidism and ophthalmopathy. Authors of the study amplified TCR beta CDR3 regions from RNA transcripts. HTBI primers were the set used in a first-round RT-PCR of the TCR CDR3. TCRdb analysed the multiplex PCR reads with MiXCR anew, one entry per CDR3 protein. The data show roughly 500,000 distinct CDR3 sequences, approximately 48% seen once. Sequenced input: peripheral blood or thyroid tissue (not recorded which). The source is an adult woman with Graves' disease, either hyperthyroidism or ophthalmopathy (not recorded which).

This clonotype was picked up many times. CDR3 nucleotides: TGTGCCAGCAGCTCGATGGGGGTGGGCTATGGCTACACCTTC. Translation: CASSSMGVGYGYTF. The chain links TRBV5-6 to TRBJ1-2, with D possibly TRBD1 on 5 matching bases. The CDR3 contains 14 residues. The V end was cut by 3 bases, the J end by 4 bases, with 13 bases between. Germline CDR1 reads SGHDT; CDR2 reads YYEEEE.

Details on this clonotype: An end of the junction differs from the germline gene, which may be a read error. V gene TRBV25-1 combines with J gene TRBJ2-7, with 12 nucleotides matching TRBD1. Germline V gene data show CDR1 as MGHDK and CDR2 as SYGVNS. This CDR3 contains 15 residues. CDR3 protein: CASSWTGTGGREQYF. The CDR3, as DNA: TGCGCCAGCAGCTGGACCGGGACAGGGGGCCGCGAGCAGTACTTC.

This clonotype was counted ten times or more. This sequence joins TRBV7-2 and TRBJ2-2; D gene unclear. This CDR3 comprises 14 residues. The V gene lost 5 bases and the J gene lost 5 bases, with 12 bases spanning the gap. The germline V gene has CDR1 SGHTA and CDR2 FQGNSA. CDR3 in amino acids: CASSPESATGELFF. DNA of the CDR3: TGTGCCAGCAGCCCCGAGTCAGCTACCGGGGAGCTGTTTTTT. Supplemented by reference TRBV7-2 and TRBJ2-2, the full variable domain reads GAGVSQSPSNKVTEKGKDVELRCDPISGHTALYWYRQSLGQGLEFLIYFQGNSAPDKSGLPSDRFSAERTGGSVSTLTIQRTQQEDSAVYLCASSPESATGELFFGEGSRLTVL.

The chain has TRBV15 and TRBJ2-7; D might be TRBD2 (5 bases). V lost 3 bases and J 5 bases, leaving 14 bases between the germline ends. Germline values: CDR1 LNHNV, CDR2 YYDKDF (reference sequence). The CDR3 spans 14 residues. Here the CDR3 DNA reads TGTGCCACCAGCAGGAGTAGCGTAAATAACGAGCAGTACTTC. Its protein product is CATSRSSVNNEQYF.

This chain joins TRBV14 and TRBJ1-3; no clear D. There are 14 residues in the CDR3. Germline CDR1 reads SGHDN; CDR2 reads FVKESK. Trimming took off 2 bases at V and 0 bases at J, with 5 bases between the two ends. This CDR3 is CASSQQASGNTIYF. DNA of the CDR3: TGTGCCAGCAGCCAACAGGCCTCTGGAAACACCATATATTTT.

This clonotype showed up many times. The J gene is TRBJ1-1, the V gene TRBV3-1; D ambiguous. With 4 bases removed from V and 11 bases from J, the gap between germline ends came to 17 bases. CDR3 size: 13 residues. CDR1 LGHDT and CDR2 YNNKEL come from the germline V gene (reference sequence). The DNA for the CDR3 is TGTGCCAGCAGCCTTTTGGGTCAGCCGGAGGCTTTCTTT. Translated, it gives CASSLLGQPEAFF.

The CDR3 DNA follows: TGTGCCAGCAGCGCCATAGCGGGTCGCTCTGGGGCCAACGTCCTGACTTTC. Translation gives CASSAIAGRSGANVLTF. V usage is TRBV7-9 and J usage is TRBJ2-6, with 7 bases aligning to TRBD2. In germline, CDR1 is SEHNR, CDR2 FQNEAQ (reference sequence). The CDR3 consists of 17 residues. Germline trimming cut 5 bases from V and 0 bases from J; bases unmatched to any gene: 7.

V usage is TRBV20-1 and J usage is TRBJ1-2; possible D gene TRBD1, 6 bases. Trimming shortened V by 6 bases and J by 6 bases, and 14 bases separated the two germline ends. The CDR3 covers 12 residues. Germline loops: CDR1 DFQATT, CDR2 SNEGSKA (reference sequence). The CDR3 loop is CSAPSGGDGYTF. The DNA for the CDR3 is TGCAGTGCCCCTTCTGGGGGCGATGGCTACACCTTC.

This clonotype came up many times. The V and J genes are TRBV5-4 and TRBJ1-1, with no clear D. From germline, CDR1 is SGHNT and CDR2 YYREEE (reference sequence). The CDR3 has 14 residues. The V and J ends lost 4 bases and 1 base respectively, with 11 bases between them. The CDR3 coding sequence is TGTGCCAGCAGCCTCACAGTCGGGAACACTGAAGCTTTCTTT. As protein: CASSLTVGNTEAFF.

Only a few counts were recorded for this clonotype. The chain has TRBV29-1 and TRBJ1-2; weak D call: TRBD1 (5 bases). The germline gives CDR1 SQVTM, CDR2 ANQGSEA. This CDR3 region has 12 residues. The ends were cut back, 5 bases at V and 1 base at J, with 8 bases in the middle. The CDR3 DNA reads TGCAGCGTTACCAGGGTTAACTATGGCTACACCTTC. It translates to CSVTRVNYGYTF.

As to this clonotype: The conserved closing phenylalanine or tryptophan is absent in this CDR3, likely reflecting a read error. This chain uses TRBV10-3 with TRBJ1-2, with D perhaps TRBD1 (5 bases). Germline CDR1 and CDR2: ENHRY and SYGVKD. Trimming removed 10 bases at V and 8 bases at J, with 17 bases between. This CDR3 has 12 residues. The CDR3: CASTNGGSGYTL. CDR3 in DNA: TGTGCCAGCACCAATGGGGGTTCAGGCTACACCCTC.

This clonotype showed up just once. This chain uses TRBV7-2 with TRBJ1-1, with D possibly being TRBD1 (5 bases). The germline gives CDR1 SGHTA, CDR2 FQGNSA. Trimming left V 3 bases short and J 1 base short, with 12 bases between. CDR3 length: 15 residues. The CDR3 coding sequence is TGTGCCAGCAGCTTTCCTGGGGCGGCGAACACTGAAGCTTTCTTT. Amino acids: CASSFPGAANTEAFF.

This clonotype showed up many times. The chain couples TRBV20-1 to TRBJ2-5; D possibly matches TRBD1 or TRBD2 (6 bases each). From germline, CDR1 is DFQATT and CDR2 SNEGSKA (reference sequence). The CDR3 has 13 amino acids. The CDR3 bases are TGCAGAACAGGAGGGGGTACTTACGAGACCCAGTACTTC. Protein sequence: CRTGGGTYETQYF.

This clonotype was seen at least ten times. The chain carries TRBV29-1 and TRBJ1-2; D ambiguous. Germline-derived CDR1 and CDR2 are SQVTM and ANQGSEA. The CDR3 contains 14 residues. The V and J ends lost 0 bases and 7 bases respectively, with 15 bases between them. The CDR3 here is CSVEELGVLLGYTF. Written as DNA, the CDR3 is TGCAGCGTTGAAGAACTAGGCGTCCTGCTTGGCTACACCTTC.

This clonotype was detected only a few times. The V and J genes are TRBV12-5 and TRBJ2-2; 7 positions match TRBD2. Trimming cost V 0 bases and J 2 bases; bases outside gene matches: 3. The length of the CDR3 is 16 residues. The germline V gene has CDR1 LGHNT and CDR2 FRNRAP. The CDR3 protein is CASGLVAGSNTGELFF. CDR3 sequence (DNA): TGTGCTAGTGGTTTGGTAGCGGGATCTAACACCGGGGAGCTGTTTTTT.

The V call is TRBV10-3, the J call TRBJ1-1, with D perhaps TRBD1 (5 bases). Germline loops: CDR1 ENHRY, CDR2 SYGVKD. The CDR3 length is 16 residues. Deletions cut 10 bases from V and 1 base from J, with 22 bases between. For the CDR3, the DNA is TGTGCCAGTAGTATTTCCTTAGGACAAGCGAACACTGAAGCTTTCTTT. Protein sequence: CASSISLGQANTEAFF.

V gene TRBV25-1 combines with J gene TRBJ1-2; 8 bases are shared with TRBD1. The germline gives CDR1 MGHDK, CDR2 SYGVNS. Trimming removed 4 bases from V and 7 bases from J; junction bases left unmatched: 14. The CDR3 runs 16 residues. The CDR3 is CASSAGQPSGGAGYTF. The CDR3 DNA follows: TGTGCCAGCAGTGCTGGGCAGCCCTCAGGGGGCGCTGGCTACACCTTC.